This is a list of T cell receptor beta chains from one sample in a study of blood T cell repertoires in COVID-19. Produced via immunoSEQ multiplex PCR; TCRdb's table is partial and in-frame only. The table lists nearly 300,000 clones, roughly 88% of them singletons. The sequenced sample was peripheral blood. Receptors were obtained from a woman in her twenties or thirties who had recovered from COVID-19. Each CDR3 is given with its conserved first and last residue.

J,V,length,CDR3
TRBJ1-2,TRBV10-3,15,CATETPGSANYGYTF
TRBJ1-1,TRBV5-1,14,CASSLEGRGTEAFF
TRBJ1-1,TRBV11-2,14,CASSLVRGNTEAFF
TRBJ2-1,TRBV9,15,CASSVSPSSYNEQFF
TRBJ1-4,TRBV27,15,CASSSSLTPGEKLFF
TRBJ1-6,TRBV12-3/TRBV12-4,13,CASRGGPYSPLHF
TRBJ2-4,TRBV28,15,CASSRQGMGKNIQYF
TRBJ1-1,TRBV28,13,CASTDRLNTEAFF
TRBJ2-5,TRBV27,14,CASSAQAYQETQYF
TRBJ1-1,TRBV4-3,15,CASSQDGEGVTEAFF
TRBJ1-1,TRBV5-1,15,CASSSRPTGGSEAFF
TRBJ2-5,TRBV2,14,CASSRQGWRETQYF
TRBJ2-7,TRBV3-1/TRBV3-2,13,CASSQRGGIEQYF
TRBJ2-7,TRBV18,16,CASSPHVQGALYEQYF
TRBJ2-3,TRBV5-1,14,CASSRTQGTDTQYF
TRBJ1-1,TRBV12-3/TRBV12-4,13,CASSLFGNTEAFF
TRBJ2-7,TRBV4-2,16,CASSLKGGQEAYEQYF